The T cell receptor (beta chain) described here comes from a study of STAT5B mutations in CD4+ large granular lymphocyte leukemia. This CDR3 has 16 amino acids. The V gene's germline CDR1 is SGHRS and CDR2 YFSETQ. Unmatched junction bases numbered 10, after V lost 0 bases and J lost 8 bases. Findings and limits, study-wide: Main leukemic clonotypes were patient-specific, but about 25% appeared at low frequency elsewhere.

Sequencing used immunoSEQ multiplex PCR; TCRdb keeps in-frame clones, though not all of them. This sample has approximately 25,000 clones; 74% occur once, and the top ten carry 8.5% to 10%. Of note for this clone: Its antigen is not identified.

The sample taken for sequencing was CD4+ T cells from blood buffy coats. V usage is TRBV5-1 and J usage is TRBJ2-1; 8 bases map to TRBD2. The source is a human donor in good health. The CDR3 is CASSLGGTSITDEQFF. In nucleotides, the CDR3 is TGCGCCAGCAGCTTGGGAGGGACTAGTATAACCGATGAGCAGTTCTTC.